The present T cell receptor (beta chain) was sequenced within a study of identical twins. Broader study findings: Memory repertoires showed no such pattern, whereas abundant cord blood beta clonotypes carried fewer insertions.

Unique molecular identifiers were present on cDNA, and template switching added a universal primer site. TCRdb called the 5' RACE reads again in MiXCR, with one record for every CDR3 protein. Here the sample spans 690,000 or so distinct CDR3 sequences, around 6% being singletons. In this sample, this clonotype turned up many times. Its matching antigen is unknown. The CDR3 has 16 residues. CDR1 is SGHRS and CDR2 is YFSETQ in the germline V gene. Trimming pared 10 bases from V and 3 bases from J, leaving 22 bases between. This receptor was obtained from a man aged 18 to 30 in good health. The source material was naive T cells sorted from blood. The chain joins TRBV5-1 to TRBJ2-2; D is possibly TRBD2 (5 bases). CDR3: CASRGLGLEDTGELFF. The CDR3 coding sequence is TGCGCCTCCCGAGGGCTGGGGTTAGAGGACACCGGGGAGCTGTTTTTT.